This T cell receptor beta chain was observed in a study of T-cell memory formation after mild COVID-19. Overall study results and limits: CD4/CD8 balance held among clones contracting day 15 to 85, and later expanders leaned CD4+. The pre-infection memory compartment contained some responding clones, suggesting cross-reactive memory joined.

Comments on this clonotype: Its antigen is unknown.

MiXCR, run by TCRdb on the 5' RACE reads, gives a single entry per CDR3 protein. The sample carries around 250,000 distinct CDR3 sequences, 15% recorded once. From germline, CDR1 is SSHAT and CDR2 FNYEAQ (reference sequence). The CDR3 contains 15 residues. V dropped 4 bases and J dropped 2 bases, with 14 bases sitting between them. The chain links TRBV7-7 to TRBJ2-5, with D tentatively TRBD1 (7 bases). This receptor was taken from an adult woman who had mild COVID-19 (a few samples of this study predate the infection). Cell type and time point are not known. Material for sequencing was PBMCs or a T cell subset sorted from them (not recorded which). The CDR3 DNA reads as TGTGCCAGCAGCTCAGGGAGGACAGGTCAAGAGACCCAGTACTTC. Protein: CASSSGRTGQETQYF.